One and the same sample provided the 6 T cell receptor beta chains below, sequenced in a study of blood T cell repertoires in COVID-19. Sequencing was performed with immunoSEQ multiplex PCR; in TCRdb, only in-frame clones are kept and a portion is missing. The sample contains roughly 80,000 clones, around 83% of which appear only once. Sequencing input: peripheral blood. The receptors were sampled from a woman in her fifties or sixties with acute or convalescent COVID-19.

The V call is TRBV11-2, the J call TRBJ2-5; TRBD2 matches 10 bases. The CDR3 totals 17 residues. Trimming cost V 8 bases and J 0 bases; bases outside gene matches: 12. CDR1 is SGHAT and CDR2 is FQNNGV in the germline V gene. In DNA, the CDR3 is TGTGCCAGCTCATCCGGCGAGCGGGGGGGAGACCAAGAGACCCAGTACTTC. Translating it yields CASSSGERGGDQETQYF.

The chain is built from TRBV30 and TRBJ1-2; no firm D call. The length of the CDR3 is 14 residues. Trimming took off 0 bases at V and 7 bases at J, with 15 bases between the two ends. Germline CDR1 reads GTSNPN; CDR2 reads SVGIG (reference sequence). The CDR3 spells CAWSVRGLSAGYTF. CDR3 DNA sequence: TGTGCCTGGAGTGTCCGTGGGCTTTCCGCTGGCTACACCTTC.

The chain links TRBV18 to TRBJ1-3; D ambiguous. Trimming removed 1 base from V and 3 bases from J, with 10 bases in between. The CDR3 is made up of 15 amino acids. Germline V lookup: CDR1 KGHSH, CDR2 LQKENI. In nucleotides, the CDR3 is TGTGCCAGCTCACCACTTGGGCAGAGTGGAAACACCATATATTTT. Encoded protein: CASSPLGQSGNTIYF.

The chain couples TRBV2 to TRBJ2-2; 9 nucleotides agree with TRBD1. The V and J ends lost 6 bases and 2 bases, in that order; junction bases with no gene match: 4. Germline assignment: CDR1 SNHLY and CDR2 FYNNEI. This CDR3 has 15 amino acids. DNA of the CDR3: TGTGCCAGCAGGGCGGACAGGGGTAACACCGGGGAGCTGTTTTTT. Protein: CASRADRGNTGELFF. Together with reference TRBV2 and TRBJ2-2, the CDR3 gives the full variable domain: EPEVTQTPSHQVTQMGQEVILRCVPISNHLYFYWYRQILGQKVEFLVSFYNNEISEKSEIFDDQFSVERPDGSNFTLKIRSTKLEDSAMYFCASRADRGNTGELFFGEGSRLTVL.

Written as DNA, the CDR3 is TGTGCCAGCAGTTACATCGGACTAGCGGGCTCCTACGAGCAGTACTTC. This codes for CASSYIGLAGSYEQYF. The chain recombines TRBV6-5 with TRBJ2-7, with 11 bases fitting TRBD2. Germline lookup yields CDR1 MNHEY and CDR2 SVGAGI. This CDR3 region has 16 residues. V lost 2 bases to trimming and J lost 0 bases; unmatched junction nucleotides: 3.

V and J are TRBV29-1 and TRBJ1-2; tentatively, D is TRBD1 (5 bases). The germline V and J ends were trimmed by 0 bases and 8 bases, with 16 bases remaining between them. CDR1 SQVTM and CDR2 ANQGSEA come from the germline V gene. This CDR3 is 14 amino acids long. The CDR3 is CSVEEMWQGQGYTF. DNA for the CDR3: TGCAGCGTTGAAGAAATGTGGCAGGGTCAAGGCTACACCTTC.